This is a list of T cell receptor beta chains from one sample in a study of siplizumab effects on memory and regulatory T cells. Here immunoSEQ multiplex PCR was the method, and the copy in TCRdb shows in-frame clones only, minus some. The table has 100,000 to 110,000 clones, about 91% seen once. Sequenced material: CD4+ T cells sorted from blood. These receptors were taken from a human donor in good health. Both conserved end residues are part of each CDR3. The D gene is left open where the match is weak. Size values are once, few and many counts, or a class for expanded clones, and some rows have none.

>.|TRBJ2-7|.|TRBV7-2
TGTGCCAGCAGCCTGGGGACTGGCAGCTCCTACGAGCAGTACTTC
CASSLGTGSSYEQYF
>TRBD1|TRBJ1-1|.|TRBV19
TGTGCCAGTAGTCCAAACGACAGGGGGGACACTGAAGCTTTCTTT
CASSPNDRGDTEAFF
>.|TRBJ1-6|.|TRBV18
TGTGCCAGCTCACCTGTGGAGGGTTATTCACCCCTCCACTTT
CASSPVEGYSPLHF
>TRBD1|TRBJ2-6|.|TRBV6-7
TGTGCCAGCAGTGAGACCGGGACAGGGAGTTCCGGGGCCAACGTCCTGACTTTC
CASSETGTGSSGANVLTF
>TRBD2|TRBJ2-5|.|TRBV10-3
TGTGCCATCAGTGACTCGACTAGCGAGGCGGGGACCCAGTACTTC
CAISDSTSEAGTQYF
>.|TRBJ1-4|.|TRBV29-1
TGCAGCGTTGCCGGGCGGGATGAAAAACTGTTTTTT
CSVAGRDEKLFF
>TRBD2|TRBJ2-1|.|TRBV6-1
TGTGCCAGCAGCAAACTAGCGGGGGGGCGGAATGAGCAGTTCTTC
CASSKLAGGRNEQFF
>.|TRBJ2-5|.|TRBV14
TGTGCCAGCAGCCAACGCAGGGGAGGGTGGCAAGAGACCCAGTACTTC
CASSQRRGGWQETQYF
>.|TRBJ2-1|.|TRBV4-2
TGTGCCAGCAGCCAAGACTTCACCAGTCCCTACAATGAGCAGTTCTTC
CASSQDFTSPYNEQFF
>TRBD1|TRBJ2-3|few|TRBV5-1
TGCGCCAGCAGCGGGGGACAGGGAGGGGCAGATACGCAGTATTTT
CASSGGQGGADTQYF
>TRBD2|TRBJ2-1|.|TRBV6-1
TGTGCCAGCAGTGATCGAGCGGGGGGCCGTAGATCCTACAATGAGCAGTTCTTC
CASSDRAGGRRSYNEQFF
>.|TRBJ2-3|.|TRBV4-2
TGTGCCAGCAGCTTGGGGTCTACGCAGTATTTT
CASSLGSTQYF
>TRBD1|TRBJ1-1|.|TRBV7-2
TGTGCCAGTAAGGGACAGGGGGAGGGTGAAGCTTTCTTT
CASKGQGEGEAFF
>.|TRBJ1-6|.|TRBV18
TGTGCCAGCTCACGACAAGGACCGAATTCACCCCTCCACTTT
CASSRQGPNSPLHF
>.|TRBJ2-5|.|TRBV18
TGTGCCAGCTCACAAGGGGGCCAAGAGACCCAGTACTTC
CASSQGGQETQYF
>.|TRBJ1-3|.|TRBV19
TGTGCCAGTAGTATAGGGGGCAGCTCTGGAAACACCATATATTTT
CASSIGGSSGNTIYF